This T cell receptor beta chain was obtained from a study of blood T cell repertoires in COVID-19. Study-wide context: Samples taken during acute and convalescent COVID-19 were collected in the United States, Italy and Spain. PBMCs, B-cell-depleted T cells, or T cells were the source of the cDNA or gDNA that made up the material.

The ends lost 4 bases at V and 0 bases at J; junction bases unmatched: 11. The CDR3 sequence is 19 residues long. CDR1 is SGHDN and CDR2 is FVKESK in the germline V gene. Original processing methods: The assay estimated nucleated cells by amplifying reference gene primers. Clones were sequenced by immunoSEQ multiplex PCR, and TCRdb holds only the in-frame ones, with some missing. That table is the source of V, J and clone size, and D and trimming were worked out from the DNA. The sample lists 100,000 to 130,000 clones, 70% to 90% occurring once. The receptor was isolated from a man aged 40-49 years with active or convalescent COVID-19. The chain carries TRBV14 and TRBJ1-6, with 8 positions matching TRBD1. Sequenced input: peripheral blood. CDR3 coding DNA: TGTGCCAGCAGCCGTCACCGGGACAGGCAAAACTCCTATAATTCACCCCTCCACTTT. Protein product: CASSRHRDRQNSYNSPLHF. Looking up the rest from reference TRBV14 and TRBJ1-6 gives the full variable domain: EAGVTQFPSHSVIEKGQTVTLRCDPISGHDNLYWYRRVMGKEIKFLLHFVKESKQDESGMPNNRFLAERTGGTYSTLKVQPAELEDSGVYFCASSRHRDRQNSYNSPLHFGNGTRLTVT.